A single sample is the source of the 23 T cell receptor beta chains below, sequenced in a study of a mutant IDH1 vaccine in newly diagnosed glioma. Here immunoSEQ multiplex PCR was the method, and the copy in TCRdb shows in-frame clones only, minus some. The sample includes tens of thousands of clones, almost 65% seen only once; the top ten take about 4.8%. No antigen has been identified for these receptors. The time point: week 47, end of study. The study gave 300 ug of mutant IDH1 20-mer peptide per vaccine dose, with topical imiquimod. Sequencing used peripheral blood mononuclear cells (PBMCs), obtained from a glioma patient whose treatment included an IDH1 peptide vaccine. These receptors all come from a man aged 35 to 55 with glioma. Some clones in this sample may be carry-over from other donors' samples.

With regard to this clone: Other DNA sequences within the sample encode an identical CDR3. The rearrangement uses TRBV10-3 and TRBJ2-7; D not resolved. Germline V gene lookup returns CDR1 ENHRY and CDR2 SYGVKD. Trimming left V 2 bases short and J 0 bases short, with 8 bases between. The CDR3 runs to 14 residues. The CDR3 sequence: CAISEGRSSYEQYF. The CDR3 DNA is TGTGCCATCAGTGAGGGAAGGAGCTCCTACGAGCAGTACTTC.

The CDR3 reads CASSWFETGELFF. As DNA, the CDR3 is TGCGCCAGCAGCTGGTTCGAGACCGGGGAGCTGTTTTTT. V usage is TRBV5-1 and J usage is TRBJ2-2, with D unresolved. From germline, CDR1 is SGHRS and CDR2 YFSETQ. The CDR3 runs 13 residues. Trimming took off 3 bases at V and 5 bases at J, with 8 bases between the two ends.

This clone was seen only a few times. The rearrangement uses TRBV19 and TRBJ2-2, with a weak D call TRBD1 (5 bases). This CDR3 contains 13 residues. Germline V gives CDR1 LNHDA, CDR2 SQIVND (reference sequence). V was trimmed by 6 bases and J by 9 bases, leaving 14 bases between them. This chain's CDR3 is CASSTKGLRELFF. For the CDR3, the DNA is TGTGCCAGTAGCACGAAGGGGCTCCGGGAGCTGTTTTTT.

The chain employs TRBV21-1 and TRBJ2-3; the table's D call, TRBD2, was not checked against the DNA. TRBV21-1 is listed as a pseudogene. The CDR3 has 14 amino acids. CDR3 amino acids: CASTTSGDTDTQYF. CDR3 sequence (DNA): TGTGCCAGCACAACTAGCGGGGACACAGATACGCAGTATTTT.

The rearrangement joins TRBV27 to TRBJ1-3, with D unresolved. The CDR3 is 13 residues long. CDR1 MNHEY and CDR2 SMNVEV come from the germline V gene (reference sequence). The V end was cut by 10 bases, the J end by 2 bases, with 12 bases between. The CDR3: CATRTAPGNTIYF. The CDR3 nucleotides read TGTGCCACTAGGACGGCGCCTGGAAACACCATATATTTT.

This rearrangement joins TRBV9 to TRBJ2-7; D tentatively fits TRBD1 or TRBD2 (5 bases each). The CDR3 loop spans 15 amino acids. The V end lost 4 bases, the J end lost 2 bases, and 16 bases lay between the germline ends. Germline V gives CDR1 SGDLS, CDR2 YYNGEE. CDR3 loop: CASSTRDGGAYEQYF. The CDR3 coding sequence is TGTGCCAGCAGCACCCGGGACGGTGGGGCCTACGAGCAGTACTTC.

The chain uses TRBV10-3 and TRBJ1-1, with 9 bases identical to TRBD1. This CDR3 spans 12 amino acids. V trimming: 6 bases; J trimming: 11 bases; junction bases outside the gene matches: 7. Germline V gene lookup returns CDR1 ENHRY and CDR2 SYGVKD. The chain's CDR3 is CAIRDTGGVAFF. The CDR3 DNA reads as TGTGCCATCAGGGATACAGGGGGCGTTGCTTTCTTT.

The chain links TRBV2 to TRBJ2-5, with D possibly matching TRBD2 (6 bases). V gave up 7 bases and J gave up 7 bases, with 25 bases separating them. The CDR3 length is 16 residues. The germline CDR1 and CDR2 sequences are SNHLY and FYNNEI. Here the CDR3 DNA reads TGTGCCAGCACCGAGGACCCCGGGACTCGAGTGGGGACCCAGTACTTC. Its protein product is CASTEDPGTRVGTQYF.

The rearrangement uses TRBV4-1 and TRBJ1-3; possible D gene TRBD1, 5 bases. Trimming shortened V by 3 bases and J by 4 bases, and 10 bases separated the two germline ends. The CDR3 extends over 14 amino acids. Germline CDR1 and CDR2: MGHRA and YSYEKL. The CDR3 loop reads CASSQGVSGNTIYF. DNA of the CDR3: TGCGCCAGCAGCCAGGGGGTCTCCGGAAACACCATATATTTT.

This clone was counted only a few times. The chain carries TRBV19 and TRBJ1-1, with D perhaps TRBD1 (6 bases). The CDR3 spans 15 residues. Germline assignment: CDR1 LNHDA and CDR2 SQIVND (reference sequence). V was cut by 6 bases and J by 0 bases, with 14 bases left in between. CDR3 sequence: CASSRKDRLNTEAFF. Here the CDR3 DNA reads TGTGCCAGTAGCCGAAAGGACAGATTGAACACTGAAGCTTTCTTT.

CDR3 sequence: CSVWTDYGYTF. DNA of the CDR3: TGCAGTGTCTGGACGGACTATGGCTACACCTTC. The chain has TRBV20-1 and TRBJ1-2; D gene unclear. The germline V gene encodes CDR1 DFQATT and CDR2 SNEGSKA (reference sequence). The length of the CDR3 is 11 residues. Trimming pared 7 bases from V and 3 bases from J, leaving 9 bases between.

The chain couples TRBV13 to TRBJ1-5, with 7 bases aligning to TRBD1. J was trimmed by 6 bases and V by 6 bases; bases with no gene match: 14. Germline assignment: CDR1 PRHDT and CDR2 FYEKMQ (reference sequence). CDR3 size: 16 residues. The CDR3: CASSFGQDRDSQPQHF. CDR3 sequence (DNA): TGTGCCAGCAGTTTTGGACAAGACAGGGATAGTCAGCCCCAGCATTTT.

As to this clone: The junction departs from germline at one end; a sequencing error may be responsible. This rearrangement joins TRBV6-4 to TRBJ1-5; a possible D gene is TRBD1 (6 bases). The germline V gene has CDR1 MRHNA and CDR2 SNTAGT. There are 9 residues in the CDR3. DNA of the CDR3: TGTGCCACCGGACCGGACAGTGTCTTT. Translated: CATGPDSVF.

In this sample, this clone is medium-sized. This chain connects TRBV7-9 to TRBJ1-1; D is undetermined. The CDR3 sequence is 12 residues long. The V and J ends lost 8 bases and 0 bases respectively, with 7 bases between them. CDR1 and CDR2 from the germline V gene are SEHNR and FQNEAQ (reference sequence). CDR3 protein: CASGELNTEAFF. The CDR3 nucleotides read TGTGCCAGCGGGGAACTGAACACTGAAGCTTTCTTT.

This clone was seen only a few times. The genes are TRBV19 and TRBJ2-2; tentatively, D is TRBD1 or TRBD2 (5 bases each). The CDR3 extends over 13 amino acids. Germline CDR1 is LNHDA and CDR2 is SQIVND (reference sequence). Trimming stripped 5 bases from V and 5 bases from J, with 9 bases between. In DNA form, the CDR3 reads TGTGCCAGTAGTCTCTGGGGGACCGGGGAGCTGTTTTTT. This codes for CASSLWGTGELFF.

This clone was recorded a few times. CDR3 DNA: TGTGCCAGCAGTGAACTGGGACAGGGAACAGATACGCAGTATTTT. It translates to CASSELGQGTDTQYF. J is TRBJ2-3 and V is TRBV2; 9 bases align to TRBD1. CDR3 size: 15 residues. Germline CDR1 reads SNHLY; CDR2 reads FYNNEI. Unmatched junction bases numbered 3, after V lost 2 bases and J lost 3 bases.

This clone was counted a single time. The chain uses TRBV14 and TRBJ2-1; 7 positions agree with TRBD2. CDR3 size: 14 residues. CDR1 and CDR2 (germline): SGHDN, FVKESK. The junction had 5 bases not matched to a gene; V was cut back by 3 bases and J by 6 bases. The CDR3 coding sequence is TGTGCCAGCAGCCAGATCGGGGGGACCAATGAGCAGTTCTTC. It yields the protein CASSQIGGTNEQFF.

Here the CDR3 DNA reads TGTGCCAGTAGTAGCCCATGGAGGACTGAAGCTTTCTTT. Translated: CASSSPWRTEAFF. The chain uses TRBV19 and TRBJ1-1; the D is unclear. Trimming took 4 bases from V and 5 from J, leaving 11 bases between them. CDR1 and CDR2 from the germline V gene are LNHDA and SQIVND (reference sequence). This CDR3 region has 13 residues.

This rearrangement joins TRBV7-8 to TRBJ1-1; D not resolved. The germline gives CDR1 SGHVS, CDR2 FQNEAQ. The V end lost 6 bases, the J end lost 1 base, and 6 bases lay between the germline ends. The CDR3 has 12 amino acids. For the CDR3, the DNA is TGTGCCAGCAGGGTAGAGAACACTGAAGCTTTCTTT. Amino acid sequence: CASRVENTEAFF. Full variable domain (outside the CDR3, taken from reference TRBV7-8 and TRBJ1-1): GAGVSQSPRYKVAKRGQDVALRCDPISGHVSLFWYQQALGQGPEFLTYFQNEAQLDKSGLPSDRFFAERPEGSVSTLKIQRTQQEDSAVYLCASRVENTEAFFGQGTRLTVV.

The chain links TRBV29-1 to TRBJ2-3; 12 bases fit TRBD1. Germline V lookup: CDR1 SQVTM, CDR2 ANQGSEA. The CDR3 loop spans 15 amino acids. The trim removed 2 bases at V and 5 bases at J, leaving 5 bases unmatched. CDR3 DNA sequence: TGCAGCGTTGAATTTGGGGACAGGGGGCGAGATACGCAGTATTTT. It translates to CSVEFGDRGRDTQYF.

V is TRBV2 and J is TRBJ1-1, with TRBD1 identical over 10 bases. The length of the CDR3 is 14 residues. CDR1 and CDR2 (germline): SNHLY, FYNNEI. V lost 4 bases, J lost 3 bases, and 2 bases stayed unmatched. CDR3 residues: CASSGQGADTEAFF. CDR3 sequence (DNA): TGTGCCAGCAGTGGACAGGGGGCGGACACTGAAGCTTTCTTT.

The chain is built from TRBV15 and TRBJ2-3, with TRBD2 matching over 9 bases. The germline V gene encodes CDR1 LNHNV and CDR2 YYDKDF (reference sequence). Trimming removed 3 bases from V and 2 bases from J; junction bases left unmatched: 9. CDR3 length: 17 residues. The CDR3 coding sequence is TGTGCCACCAGCAGTTTTGGGACTAGCAAGCACACAGATACGCAGTATTTT. This codes for CATSSFGTSKHTDTQYF.

V and J are TRBV4-1 and TRBJ2-1; tentatively, D is TRBD2 (5 bases). Per germline, CDR1 MGHRA and CDR2 YSYEKL. The CDR3 extends over 17 amino acids. The V end was cut by 2 bases, the J end by 2 bases, with 16 bases between. The chain's CDR3 is CASSQTGPGGPYNEQFF. The CDR3 region has the DNA TGCGCCAGCAGCCAAACCGGACCGGGCGGGCCCTACAATGAGCAGTTCTTC.